This T cell receptor beta chain was retrieved from a study of a mutant IDH1 vaccine in newly diagnosed glioma. Looking at the study overall: The first vaccination came 4-6 weeks after radiotherapy alone, or with temozolomide cycles. The therapy given earlier, which was standard therapy, consisted of radiotherapy, temozolomide, or both, and most of the patients received both. Regarding the study as a whole: Changes to the top peripheral T cell clonotypes appeared unrelated to pseudoprogression. Vaccine-induced immune responses were detected in 85% to 95% of patients.

CDR1 and CDR2 from the germline V gene are SGHAT and FQNNGV. V lost 2 bases and J 9 bases, leaving 17 bases between the germline ends. The CDR3 runs 15 residues. The time point: week 5, during vaccination. What each vaccine dose contained was 300 ug of mutant IDH1 20-mer peptide, accompanied by topical imiquimod. TCRdb's table, derived via immunoSEQ multiplex PCR, lists solely in-frame clones and lacks some. This table holds roughly 60,000 clones, around 84% found once. In the case of this clone: Its antigen is unidentified.

The sequenced sample was PBMCs, obtained from a glioma patient whose treatment included an IDH1 peptide vaccine. The chain links TRBV11-2 to TRBJ2-1, with D maybe TRBD2 (6 bases). The sequence came from a woman in her fifties or sixties with glioma. CDR3 protein: CASSLPAGRGGEQFF. The CDR3 DNA reads TGTGCCAGCAGCTTACCGGCCGGGAGAGGAGGTGAGCAGTTCTTC.